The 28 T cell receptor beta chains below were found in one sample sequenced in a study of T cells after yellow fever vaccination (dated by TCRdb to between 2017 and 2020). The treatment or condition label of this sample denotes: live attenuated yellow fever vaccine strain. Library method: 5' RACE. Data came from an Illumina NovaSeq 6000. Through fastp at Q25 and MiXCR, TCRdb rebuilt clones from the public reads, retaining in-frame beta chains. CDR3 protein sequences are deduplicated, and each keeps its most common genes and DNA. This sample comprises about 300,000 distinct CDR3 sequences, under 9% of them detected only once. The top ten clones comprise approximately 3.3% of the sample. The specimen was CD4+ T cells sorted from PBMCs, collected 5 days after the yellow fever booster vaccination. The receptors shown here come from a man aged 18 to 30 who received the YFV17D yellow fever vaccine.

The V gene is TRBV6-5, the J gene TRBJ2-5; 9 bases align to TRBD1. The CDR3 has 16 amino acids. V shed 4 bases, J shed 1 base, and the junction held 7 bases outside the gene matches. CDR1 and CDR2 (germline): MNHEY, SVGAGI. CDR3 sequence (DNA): TGTGCCAGCAGTTCCGATGGGACAGGGCTCCAAGAGACCCAGTACTTC. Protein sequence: CASSSDGTGLQETQYF.

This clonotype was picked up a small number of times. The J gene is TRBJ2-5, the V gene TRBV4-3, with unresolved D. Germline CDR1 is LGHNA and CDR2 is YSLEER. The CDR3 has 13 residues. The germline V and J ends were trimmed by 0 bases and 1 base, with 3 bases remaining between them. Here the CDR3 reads CASSQEPQETQYF. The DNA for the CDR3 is TGCGCCAGCAGCCAAGAGCCCCAAGAGACCCAGTACTTC.

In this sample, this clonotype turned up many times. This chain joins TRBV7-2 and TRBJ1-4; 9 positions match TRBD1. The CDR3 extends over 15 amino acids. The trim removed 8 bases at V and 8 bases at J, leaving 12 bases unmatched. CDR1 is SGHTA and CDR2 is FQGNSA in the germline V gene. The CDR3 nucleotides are TGTGCCAGCCGCCCGCCGACAGGGGGGCGAGAAAAACTGTTTTTT. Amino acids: CASRPPTGGREKLFF.

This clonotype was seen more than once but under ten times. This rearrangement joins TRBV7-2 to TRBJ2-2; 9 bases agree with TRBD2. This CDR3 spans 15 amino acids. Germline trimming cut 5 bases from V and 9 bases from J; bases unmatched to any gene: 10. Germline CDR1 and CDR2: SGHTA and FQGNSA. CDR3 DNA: TGTGCCAGCAGCCCCCCGCGACTAGCGGCGAGGGAGCTGTTTTTT. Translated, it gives CASSPPRLAARELFF.

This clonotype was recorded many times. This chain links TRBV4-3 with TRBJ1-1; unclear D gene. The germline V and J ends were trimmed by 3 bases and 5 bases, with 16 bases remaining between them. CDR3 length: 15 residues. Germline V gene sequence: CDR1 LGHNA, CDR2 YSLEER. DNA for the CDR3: TGCGCCAGCAGCCAGGCCACTTTTATGGGGACTGAAGCTTTCTTT. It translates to CASSQATFMGTEAFF.

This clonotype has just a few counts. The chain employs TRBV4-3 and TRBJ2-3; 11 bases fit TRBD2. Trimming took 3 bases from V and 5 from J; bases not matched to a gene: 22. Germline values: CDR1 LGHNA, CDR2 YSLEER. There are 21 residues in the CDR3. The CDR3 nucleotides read TGCGCCAGCAGCCACGGACCCCCTCGATCTAGCGGGGGGCAATTGGGAGATACGCAGTATTTT. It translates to CASSHGPPRSSGGQLGDTQYF.

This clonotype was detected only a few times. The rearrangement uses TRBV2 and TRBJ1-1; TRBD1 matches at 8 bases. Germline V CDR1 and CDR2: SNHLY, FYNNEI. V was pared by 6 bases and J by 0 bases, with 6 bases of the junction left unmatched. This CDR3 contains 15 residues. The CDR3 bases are TGTGCCAGCAGCAAAAACAGGGGGATGAACACTGAAGCTTTCTTT. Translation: CASSKNRGMNTEAFF.

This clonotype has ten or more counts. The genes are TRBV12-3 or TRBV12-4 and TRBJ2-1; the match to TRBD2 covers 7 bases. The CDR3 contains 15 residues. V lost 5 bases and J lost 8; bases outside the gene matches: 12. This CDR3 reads CASSLGLAALYEQFF. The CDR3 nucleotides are TGTGCCAGCAGTCTTGGGCTAGCGGCACTCTATGAGCAGTTCTTC.

CDR3 amino acids: CASRPLTNEKLFF. The DNA for the CDR3 is TGTGCCAGCAGACCTCTAACGAATGAAAAACTGTTTTTT. The gene calls are TRBV12-3 or TRBV12-4 and TRBJ1-4, with no clear D. The CDR3 spans 13 residues. The V end was cut by 6 bases, the J end by 5 bases, with 10 bases between.

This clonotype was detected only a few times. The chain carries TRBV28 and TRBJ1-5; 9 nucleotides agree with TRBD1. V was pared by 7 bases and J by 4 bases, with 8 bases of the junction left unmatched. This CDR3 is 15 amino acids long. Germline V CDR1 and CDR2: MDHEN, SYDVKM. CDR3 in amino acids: CASTHGQGKNQPQHF. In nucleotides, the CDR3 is TGTGCCAGCACCCATGGACAGGGGAAGAATCAGCCCCAGCATTTT.

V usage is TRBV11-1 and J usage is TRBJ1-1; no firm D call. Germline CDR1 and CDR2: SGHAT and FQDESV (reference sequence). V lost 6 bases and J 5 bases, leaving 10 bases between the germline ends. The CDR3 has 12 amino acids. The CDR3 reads CASSGETTEAFF. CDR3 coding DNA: TGTGCCAGCAGTGGTGAGACGACTGAAGCTTTCTTT.

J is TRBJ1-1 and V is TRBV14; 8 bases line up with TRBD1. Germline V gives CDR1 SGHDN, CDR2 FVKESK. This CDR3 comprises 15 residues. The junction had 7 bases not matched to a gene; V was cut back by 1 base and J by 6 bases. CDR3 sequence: CASSQVGRGHAEAFF. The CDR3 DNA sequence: TGTGCCAGCAGCCAAGTAGGCAGGGGGCACGCTGAAGCTTTCTTT.

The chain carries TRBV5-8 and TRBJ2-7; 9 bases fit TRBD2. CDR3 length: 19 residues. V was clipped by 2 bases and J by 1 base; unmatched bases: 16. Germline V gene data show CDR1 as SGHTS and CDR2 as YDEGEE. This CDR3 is CASSLYLGNLAGPSYEQYF. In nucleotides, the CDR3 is TGTGCCAGCAGCTTATACCTGGGAAACCTAGCGGGGCCTTCCTACGAGCAGTACTTC.

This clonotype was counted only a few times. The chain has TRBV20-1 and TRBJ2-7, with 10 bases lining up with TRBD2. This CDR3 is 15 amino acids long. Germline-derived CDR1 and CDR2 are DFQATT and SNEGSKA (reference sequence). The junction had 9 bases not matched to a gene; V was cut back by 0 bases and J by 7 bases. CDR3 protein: CSARDPSGGVSEQYF. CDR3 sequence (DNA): TGCAGTGCTAGAGATCCTAGCGGGGGTGTCAGTGAGCAGTACTTC.

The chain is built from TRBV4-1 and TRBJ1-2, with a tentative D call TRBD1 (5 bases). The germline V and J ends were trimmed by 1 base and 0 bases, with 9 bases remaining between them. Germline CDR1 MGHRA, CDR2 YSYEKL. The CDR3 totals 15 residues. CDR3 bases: TGCGCCAGCAGCCAAGGGGGGTCCCCTAACTATGGCTACACCTTC. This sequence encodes CASSQGGSPNYGYTF.

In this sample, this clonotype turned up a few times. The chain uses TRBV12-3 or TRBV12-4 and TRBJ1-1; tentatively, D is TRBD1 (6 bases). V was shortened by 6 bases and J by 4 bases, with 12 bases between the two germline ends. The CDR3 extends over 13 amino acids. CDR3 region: CASRGNRATEAFF. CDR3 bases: TGTGCCAGCAGAGGTAACAGGGCCACTGAAGCTTTCTTT.

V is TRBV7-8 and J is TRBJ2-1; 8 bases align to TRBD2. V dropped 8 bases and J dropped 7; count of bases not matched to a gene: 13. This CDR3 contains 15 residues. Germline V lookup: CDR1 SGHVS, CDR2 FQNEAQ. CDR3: CASEAYRGGLNEQFF. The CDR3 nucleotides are TGTGCCAGCGAGGCGTATCGGGGGGGTCTGAATGAGCAGTTCTTC.

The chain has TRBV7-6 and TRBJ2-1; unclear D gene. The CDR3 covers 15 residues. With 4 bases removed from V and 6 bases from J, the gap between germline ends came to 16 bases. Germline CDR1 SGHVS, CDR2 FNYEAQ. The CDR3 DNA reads TGTGCCAGCAGCTCGACAAACGCTCCGGCCAATGAGCAGTTCTTC. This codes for CASSSTNAPANEQFF.

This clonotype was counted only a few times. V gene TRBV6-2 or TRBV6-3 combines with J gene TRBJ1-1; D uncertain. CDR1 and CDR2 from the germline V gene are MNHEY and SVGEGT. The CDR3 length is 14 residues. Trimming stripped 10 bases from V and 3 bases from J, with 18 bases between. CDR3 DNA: TGTGCCACGTTACCCTTTGGTGAGCACACTGAAGCTTTCTTT. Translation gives CATLPFGEHTEAFF.

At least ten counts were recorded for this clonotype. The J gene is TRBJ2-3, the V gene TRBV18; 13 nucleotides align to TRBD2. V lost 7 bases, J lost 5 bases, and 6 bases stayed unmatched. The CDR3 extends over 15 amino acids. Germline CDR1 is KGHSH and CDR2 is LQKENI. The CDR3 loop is CASCQTSGGQDTQYF. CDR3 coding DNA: TGTGCCAGCTGTCAGACTAGCGGGGGGCAAGATACGCAGTATTTT.

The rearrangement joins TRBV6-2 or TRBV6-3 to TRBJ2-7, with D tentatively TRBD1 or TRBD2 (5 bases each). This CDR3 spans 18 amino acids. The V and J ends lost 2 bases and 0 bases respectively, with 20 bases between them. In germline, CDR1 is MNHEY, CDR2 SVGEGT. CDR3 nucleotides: TGTGCCAGCAGTTACCAAAGGGGCCAGGGACGGTTCTCCTACGAGCAGTACGTC. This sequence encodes CASSYQRGQGRFSYEQYV.

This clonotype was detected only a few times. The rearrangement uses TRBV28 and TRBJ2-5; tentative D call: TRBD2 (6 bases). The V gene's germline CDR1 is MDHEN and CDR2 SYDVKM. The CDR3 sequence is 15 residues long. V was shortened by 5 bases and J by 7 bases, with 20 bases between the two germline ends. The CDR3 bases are TGTGCCAGCAGTGCCCAGACGGAGGGGTGGGGGACCCAGTACTTC. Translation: CASSAQTEGWGTQYF.

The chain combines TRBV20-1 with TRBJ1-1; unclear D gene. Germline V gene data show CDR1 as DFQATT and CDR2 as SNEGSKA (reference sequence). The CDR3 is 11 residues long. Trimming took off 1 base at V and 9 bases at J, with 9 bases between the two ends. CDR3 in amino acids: CSARVGYQAFF. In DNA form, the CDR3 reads TGCAGTGCTAGAGTGGGTTACCAAGCTTTCTTT.

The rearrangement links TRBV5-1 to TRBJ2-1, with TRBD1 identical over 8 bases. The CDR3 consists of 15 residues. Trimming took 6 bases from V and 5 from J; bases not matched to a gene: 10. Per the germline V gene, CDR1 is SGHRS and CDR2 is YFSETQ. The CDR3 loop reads CASIPGGWRDNEQFF. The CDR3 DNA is TGCGCCAGCATCCCAGGGGGCTGGAGGGACAATGAGCAGTTCTTC.

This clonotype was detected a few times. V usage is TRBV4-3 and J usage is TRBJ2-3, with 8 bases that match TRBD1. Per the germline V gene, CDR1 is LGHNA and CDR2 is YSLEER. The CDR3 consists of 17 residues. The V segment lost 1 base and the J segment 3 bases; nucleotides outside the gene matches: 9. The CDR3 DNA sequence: TGCGCCAGCAGCCAAGCCCAACCACAGGGGGGAACAGATACGCAGTATTTT. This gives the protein CASSQAQPQGGTDTQYF.

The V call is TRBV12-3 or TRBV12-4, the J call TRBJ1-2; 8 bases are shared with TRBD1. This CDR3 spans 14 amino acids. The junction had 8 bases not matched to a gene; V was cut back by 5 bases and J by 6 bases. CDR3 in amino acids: CASSRSDRENGYTF. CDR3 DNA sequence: TGTGCCAGCAGTCGCTCGGACAGGGAGAATGGCTACACCTTC.

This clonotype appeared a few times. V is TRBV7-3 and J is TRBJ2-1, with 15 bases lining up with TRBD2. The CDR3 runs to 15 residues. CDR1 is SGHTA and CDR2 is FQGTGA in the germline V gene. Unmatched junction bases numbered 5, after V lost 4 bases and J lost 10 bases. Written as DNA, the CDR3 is TGTGCCAGCAGCTCTGGACTAGCGGGGGGGCGGGAGCAGTTCTTC. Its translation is CASSSGLAGGREQFF. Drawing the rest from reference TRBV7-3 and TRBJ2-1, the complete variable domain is GAGVSQTPSNKVTEKGKYVELRCDPISGHTALYWYRQSLGQGPEFLIYFQGTGAADDSGLPNDRFFAVRPEGSVSTLKIQRTERGDSAVYLCASSSGLAGGREQFFGPGTRLTVL.

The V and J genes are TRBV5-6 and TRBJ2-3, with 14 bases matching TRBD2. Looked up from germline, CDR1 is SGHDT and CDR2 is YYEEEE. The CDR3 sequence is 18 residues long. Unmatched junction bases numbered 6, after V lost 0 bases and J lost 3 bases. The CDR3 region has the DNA TGTGCCAGCAGCTTGGGACTAGCGGGGGGGCTTGGGACAGATACGCAGTATTTT. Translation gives CASSLGLAGGLGTDTQYF.